This T cell receptor (beta chain) was identified during a study of cytomegalovirus exposure and HLA in healthy donors. Study at large: Genotyping of some 400 donors showed that about 84% belonged to the Caucasian-associated ancestry cluster.

As concerns this clone: Its antigen is still unknown.

Points from the study as a whole: Using the classifier, cytomegalovirus status was reportedly diagnosed with high specificity and sensitivity. Most TCR sequences showed up rarely, but some public TCRs showed up in many donors. For most TCR beta V segments, an earlier analysis put the productive rate at about 90% or about 30% of the time.

The V segment lost 4 bases and the J segment 5 bases; nucleotides outside the gene matches: 5. CDR3 length: 13 amino acids. The germline gives CDR1 SGHVS, CDR2 FNYEAQ. This PCR relied on a set of 60 Vbeta primers and 13 Jbeta primers. TCRdb's copy holds only in-frame clones and misses some; the assay was immunoSEQ multiplex PCR. The data hold about 190,000 clones, with 70% to 85% observed a single time. The chain has TRBV7-6 and TRBJ2-7, with 7 bases matching TRBD1. Sequencing was performed on PBMCs. The TCR originated in a man aged 40-50 years in good health and CMV-seropositive. CDR3 nucleotide sequence: TGTGCCAGCAGCTCCCGGGACAGAAACGAGCAGTACTTC. It yields the protein CASSSRDRNEQYF. The complete variable domain, with remaining parts taken from reference TRBV7-6 and TRBJ2-7, reads GAGVSQSPRYKVTKRGQDVALRCDPISGHVSLYWYRQALGQGPEFLTYFNYEAQQDKSGLPNDRFSAERPEGSISTLTIQRTEQRDSAMYRCASSSRDRNEQYFGPGTRLTVT.